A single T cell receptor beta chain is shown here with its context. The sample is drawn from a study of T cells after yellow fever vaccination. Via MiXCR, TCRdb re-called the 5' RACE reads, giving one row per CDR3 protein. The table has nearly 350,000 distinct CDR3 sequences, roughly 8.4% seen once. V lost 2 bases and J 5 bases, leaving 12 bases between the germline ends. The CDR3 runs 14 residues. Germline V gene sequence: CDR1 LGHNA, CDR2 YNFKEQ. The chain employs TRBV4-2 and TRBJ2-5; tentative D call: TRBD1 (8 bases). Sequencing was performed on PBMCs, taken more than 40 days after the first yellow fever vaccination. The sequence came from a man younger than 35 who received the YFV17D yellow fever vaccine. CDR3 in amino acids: CASSQTGGVETQYF. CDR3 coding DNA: TGTGCCAGCAGCCAAACAGGGGGGGTCGAGACCCAGTACTTC.